Below are 16 T cell receptor beta chains sequenced from a single sample in a study of blood T cell repertoires in COVID-19. Method: immunoSEQ multiplex PCR; TCRdb's copy keeps in-frame clones and lacks some. The table records fewer than 50,000 clones, about 82% of them present only once. The sequenced sample consisted of peripheral blood. The receptors derive from a human donor in a cohort sampled during active COVID-19.

The rearrangement uses TRBV30 and TRBJ2-7; D not certain. Trimming shortened V by 0 bases and J by 1 base, and 4 bases separated the two germline ends. The CDR3 totals 12 residues. Per the germline V gene, CDR1 is GTSNPN and CDR2 is SVGIG (reference sequence). CDR3: CAWSVLSYEQYF. The DNA for the CDR3 is TGTGCCTGGAGTGTACTTTCCTACGAGCAGTACTTC.

The chain has TRBV27 and TRBJ1-2; D remains ambiguous. Germline values: CDR1 MNHEY, CDR2 SMNVEV (reference sequence). CDR3 size: 15 residues. Trimming took off 10 bases at V and 1 base at J, with 19 bases between the two ends. The CDR3 spells CAIRESVGLNYGYTF. The DNA of the CDR3 is TGTGCCATTAGGGAGAGCGTCGGCCTTAACTATGGCTACACCTTC.

J is TRBJ1-3 and V is TRBV21-1. TRBV21-1 is a pseudogene. There are 18 residues in the CDR3. The CDR3 loop is CASSYYTPARETGNTIYF. The CDR3 coding sequence is TGTGCCAGCAGCTATTACACCCCCGCCCGGGAAACTGGAAACACCATATATTTT.

This chain uses TRBV6-6 with TRBJ1-1, with a possible D match to TRBD1 (6 bases). Germline CDR1 reads MNHNY; CDR2 reads SVGAGI (reference sequence). This CDR3 is built from 13 residues. The V end lost 7 bases, the J end lost 6 bases, and 15 bases lay between the germline ends. The CDR3 loop is CASNRDLGAEAFF. The CDR3 nucleotides read TGTGCCAGCAACAGGGACCTAGGGGCTGAAGCTTTCTTT.

This rearrangement joins TRBV5-6 to TRBJ2-7, with a weak D call TRBD1 (5 bases). Trimming removed 2 bases from V and 1 base from J, with 7 bases in between. CDR1 and CDR2 from the germline V gene are SGHDT and YYEEEE. The CDR3 is 13 residues long. The DNA for the CDR3 is TGTGCCAGCAGCTTTACAGGATCCTACGAGCAGTACTTC. Translating it yields CASSFTGSYEQYF.

This clone was seen a handful of times. V usage is TRBV27 and J usage is TRBJ1-2; TRBD1 aligns across 12 bases. CDR1 is MNHEY and CDR2 is SMNVEV in the germline V gene (reference sequence). CDR3 length: 19 residues. V lost 5 bases and J lost 4; bases outside the gene matches: 17. CDR3 in amino acids: CASSARGTGGSVLGYGYTF. The DNA of the CDR3 is TGTGCCAGCAGTGCCAGGGGGACAGGGGGCTCGGTGTTAGGCTATGGCTACACCTTC.

The rearrangement joins TRBV30 to TRBJ2-7, with 8 bases matching TRBD2. Trimming removed 5 bases from V and 0 bases from J; junction bases left unmatched: 15. Germline CDR1 is GTSNPN and CDR2 is SVGIG (reference sequence). The CDR3 sequence is 17 residues long. This chain's CDR3 is CAWGGASGTRGSYEQYF. In nucleotides, the CDR3 is TGTGCCTGGGGGGGGGCCTCCGGGACTAGAGGCTCCTACGAGCAGTACTTC.

The V and J genes are TRBV6-5 and TRBJ1-2, with 8 bases identical to TRBD1. Trimming cost V 6 bases and J 4 bases; bases outside gene matches: 10. The CDR3 is made up of 15 amino acids. Germline assignment: CDR1 MNHEY and CDR2 SVGAGI. CDR3 bases: TGTGCCAGCAGACAAGGACAGGGCGGAACCTATGGCTACACCTTC. Protein: CASRQGQGGTYGYTF.

This clone was recorded once. The chain links TRBV18 to TRBJ1-1, with D perhaps TRBD1 (5 bases). Germline-derived CDR1 and CDR2 are KGHSH and LQKENI. The CDR3 sequence is 17 residues long. V was pared by 1 base and J by 4 bases, with 19 bases between. CDR3 sequence reads: CASSPQRVRAWGTEAFF. CDR3 DNA sequence: TGTGCCAGCTCACCACAGCGGGTCAGGGCTTGGGGCACTGAAGCTTTCTTT.

V usage is TRBV6-1 and J usage is TRBJ2-7; TRBD1 is a possible D gene (6 bases). V dropped 3 bases and J dropped 6 bases, with 6 bases sitting between them. The CDR3 has 11 residues. Germline V lookup: CDR1 MNHNS, CDR2 SASEGT. In DNA, the CDR3 is TGTGCCAGCAGTGACAGGGGCGAGCAGTACTTC. It is translated as CASSDRGEQYF.

The chain carries TRBV13 and TRBJ1-3, with 8 nucleotides matching TRBD1. Germline CDR1 PRHDT, CDR2 FYEKMQ (reference sequence). V lost 5 bases to trimming and J lost 4 bases; unmatched junction nucleotides: 7. The CDR3 loop spans 15 amino acids. CDR3 sequence: CASSLDRGAGNTIYF. DNA for the CDR3: TGTGCCAGCAGCCTCGACAGGGGCGCCGGAAACACCATATATTTT.

This chain connects TRBV10-2 to TRBJ1-1; D perhaps matches TRBD1 (6 bases). CDR1 and CDR2 from the germline V gene are WSHSY and SAAADI. CDR3 length equals 14 residues. The germline V and J ends were trimmed by 1 base and 7 bases, with 13 bases remaining between them. CDR3 DNA sequence: TGCGCCAGCAGTGAGTGGGGAGGGGGTGGTGAAGCTTTCTTT. This encodes CASSEWGGGGEAFF.

The chain carries TRBV6-4 and TRBJ2-2, with D hard to call. The CDR3 has 16 residues. In germline, CDR1 is MRHNA, CDR2 SNTAGT. Trimming pared 0 bases from V and 2 bases from J, leaving 10 bases between. CDR3 loop: CASSDSINRNTGELFF. The CDR3, as DNA: TGTGCCAGCAGTGACTCGATCAACAGAAACACCGGGGAGCTGTTTTTT.

The rearrangement uses TRBV15 and TRBJ1-6; 7 positions agree with TRBD1. CDR3 length: 16 residues. After removal of 3 bases from V and 7 bases from J, the junction contained 9 bases not matched to a gene. CDR1 and CDR2 from the germline V gene are LNHNV and YYDKDF (reference sequence). The DNA of the CDR3 is TGTGCCACCAGCAGCCTACGACAGGGAAACAATTCACCCCTCCACTTT. This sequence encodes CATSSLRQGNNSPLHF.

This clone has only one observation. The V gene is TRBV7-8, the J gene TRBJ2-5; D is possibly TRBD1 (5 bases). Germline V CDR1 and CDR2: SGHVS, FQNEAQ. V lost 0 bases and J 2 bases, leaving 13 bases between the germline ends. The CDR3 is 16 amino acids. The DNA of the CDR3 is TGTGCCAGCAGCTTAGCGCGCTTGACAGATCAAGAGACCCAGTACTTC. This gives the protein CASSLARLTDQETQYF.

V gene TRBV7-2 combines with J gene TRBJ2-3, with D possibly matching TRBD2 (7 bases). There are 17 residues in the CDR3. V was cut by 4 bases and J by 5 bases, with 22 bases left in between. Germline V lookup: CDR1 SGHTA, CDR2 FQGNSA. The DNA for the CDR3 is TGTGCCAGCAGCTCATTTATTAGACAGGCGGGGGTAGATACGCAGTATTTT. Translated, it gives CASSSFIRQAGVDTQYF. The full variable domain, completed using reference TRBV7-2 and TRBJ2-3, is GAGVSQSPSNKVTEKGKDVELRCDPISGHTALYWYRQSLGQGLEFLIYFQGNSAPDKSGLPSDRFSAERTGGSVSTLTIQRTQQEDSAVYLCASSSFIRQAGVDTQYFGPGTRLTVL.